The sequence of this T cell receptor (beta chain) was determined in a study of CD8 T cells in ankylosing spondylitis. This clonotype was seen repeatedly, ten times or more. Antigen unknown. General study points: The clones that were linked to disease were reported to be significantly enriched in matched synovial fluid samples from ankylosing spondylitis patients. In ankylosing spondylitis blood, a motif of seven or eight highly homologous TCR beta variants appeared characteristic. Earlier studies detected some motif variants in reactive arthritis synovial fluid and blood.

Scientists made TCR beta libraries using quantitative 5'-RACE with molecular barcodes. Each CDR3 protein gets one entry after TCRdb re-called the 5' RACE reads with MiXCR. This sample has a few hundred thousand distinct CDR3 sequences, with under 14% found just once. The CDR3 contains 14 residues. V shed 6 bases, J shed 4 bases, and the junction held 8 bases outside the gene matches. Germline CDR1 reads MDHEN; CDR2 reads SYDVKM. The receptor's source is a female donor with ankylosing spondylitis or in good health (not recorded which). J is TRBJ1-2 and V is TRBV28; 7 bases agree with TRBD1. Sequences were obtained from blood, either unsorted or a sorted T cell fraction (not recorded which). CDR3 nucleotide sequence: TGTGCCAGCAGATCGGGACAGTTAGGCTATGGCTACACCTTC. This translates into CASRSGQLGYGYTF.